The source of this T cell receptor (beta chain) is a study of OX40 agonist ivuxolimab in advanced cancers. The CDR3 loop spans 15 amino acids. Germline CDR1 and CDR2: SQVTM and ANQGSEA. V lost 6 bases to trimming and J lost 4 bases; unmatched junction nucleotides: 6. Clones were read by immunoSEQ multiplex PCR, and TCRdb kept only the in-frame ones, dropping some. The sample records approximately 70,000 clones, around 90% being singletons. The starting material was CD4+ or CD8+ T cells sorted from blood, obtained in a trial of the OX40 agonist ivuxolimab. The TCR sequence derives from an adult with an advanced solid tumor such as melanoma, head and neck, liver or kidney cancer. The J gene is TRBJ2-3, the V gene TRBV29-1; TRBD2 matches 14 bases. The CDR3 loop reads CSVGLAGARSDTQYF. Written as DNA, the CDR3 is TGCAGCGTGGGACTAGCGGGAGCAAGGTCAGATACGCAGTATTTT.